Shown below are 4 T cell receptor beta chains from a single sample sequenced in a study of blood T cell repertoires in COVID-19. This table comes from immunoSEQ multiplex PCR, and its TCRdb copy is limited to in-frame clones, with some not included. The data contain around 310,000 clones, about 88% of them singletons. The sequencing sample was made of peripheral blood. Every receptor here comes from a woman in her sixties with acute or convalescent COVID-19.

The chain carries TRBV27 and TRBJ2-7; TRBD2 agrees at 9 bases. The germline CDR1 and CDR2 sequences are MNHEY and SMNVEV (reference sequence). CDR3 length equals 15 residues. The V gene end was trimmed by 3 bases and the J gene end by 4 bases; junction bases not matched to a gene: 7. DNA for the CDR3: TGTGCCAGCAGTTTTGGCGGAGCGGGAGGTTACGAGCAGTACTTC. Residues: CASSFGGAGGYEQYF.

This clone was recorded once. The rearrangement uses TRBV6-5 and TRBJ2-7; a weak D match, TRBD1 (5 bases). V was pared by 2 bases and J by 2 bases, with 13 bases between. This CDR3 contains 15 residues. The germline V gene encodes CDR1 MNHEY and CDR2 SVGAGI. The CDR3 nucleotides are TGTGCCAGCAGTTACAGTTTCCAGGGAACCTACGAGCAGTACTTC. As protein: CASSYSFQGTYEQYF.

The V and J genes are TRBV19 and TRBJ1-1; a possible D gene is TRBD1 (5 bases). The CDR3 extends over 12 amino acids. Germline V gene lookup returns CDR1 LNHDA and CDR2 SQIVND (reference sequence). Trimming removed 3 bases at V and 6 bases at J, with 8 bases between. The CDR3: CASSMAGAEAFF. The CDR3 DNA follows: TGTGCCAGTAGTATGGCGGGGGCTGAAGCTTTCTTT.

The chain has TRBV18 and TRBJ2-4; TRBD2 agrees at 11 bases. The CDR3 runs to 18 residues. The trim removed 3 bases at V and 0 bases at J, leaving 7 bases unmatched. The V gene's germline CDR1 is KGHSH and CDR2 LQKENI. The CDR3 reads CASSPETSGVKAKNIQYF. The CDR3 DNA reads as TGTGCCAGCTCACCCGAGACTAGCGGGGTTAAAGCCAAAAACATTCAGTACTTC.